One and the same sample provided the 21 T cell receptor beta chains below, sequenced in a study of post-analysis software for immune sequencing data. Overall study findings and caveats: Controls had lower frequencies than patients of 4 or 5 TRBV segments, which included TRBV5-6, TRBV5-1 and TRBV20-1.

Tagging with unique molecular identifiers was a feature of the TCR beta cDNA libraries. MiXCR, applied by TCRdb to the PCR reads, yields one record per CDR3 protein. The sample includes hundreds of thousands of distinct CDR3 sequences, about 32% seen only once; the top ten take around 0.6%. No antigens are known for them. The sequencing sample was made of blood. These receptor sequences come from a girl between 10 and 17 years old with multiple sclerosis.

The CDR3 DNA is TGCGCCAGCAGCCAAGAACCGGGCCAGCCCCAGCATTTT. Amino acid sequence: CASSQEPGQPQHF. The rearrangement uses TRBV4-1 and TRBJ1-5; D is unresolved. CDR1 and CDR2 (germline): MGHRA, YSYEKL. Trimming shortened V by 0 bases and J by 7 bases, and 7 bases separated the two germline ends. This CDR3 has 13 amino acids.

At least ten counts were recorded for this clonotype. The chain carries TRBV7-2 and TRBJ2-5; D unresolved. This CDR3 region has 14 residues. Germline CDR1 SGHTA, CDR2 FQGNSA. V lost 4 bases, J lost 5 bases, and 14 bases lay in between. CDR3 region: CASSSLGGRETQYF. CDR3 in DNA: TGTGCCAGCAGCTCCCTAGGTGGGCGGGAGACCCAGTACTTC.

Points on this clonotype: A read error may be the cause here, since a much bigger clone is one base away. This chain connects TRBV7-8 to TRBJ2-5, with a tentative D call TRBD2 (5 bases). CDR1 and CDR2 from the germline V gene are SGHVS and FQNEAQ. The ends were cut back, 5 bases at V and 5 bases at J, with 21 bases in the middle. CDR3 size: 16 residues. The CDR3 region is CASSPARTPTGETQYF. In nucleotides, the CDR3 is TGTGCCAGCAGCCCAGCGAGGACCCCAACGGGGGAGACCCAGTACTTC.

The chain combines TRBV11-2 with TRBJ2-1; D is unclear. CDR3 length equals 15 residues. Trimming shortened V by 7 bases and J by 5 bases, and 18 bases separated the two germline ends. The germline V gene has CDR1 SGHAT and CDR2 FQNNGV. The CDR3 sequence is CASTPGQEEDNEQFF. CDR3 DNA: TGTGCCAGCACCCCAGGCCAAGAGGAAGACAATGAGCAGTTCTTC.

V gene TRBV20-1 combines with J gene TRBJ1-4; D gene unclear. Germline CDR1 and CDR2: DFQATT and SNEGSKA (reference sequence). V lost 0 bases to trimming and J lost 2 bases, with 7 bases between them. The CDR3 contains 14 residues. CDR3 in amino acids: CSARDAITNEKLFF. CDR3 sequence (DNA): TGCAGTGCTAGAGATGCAATCACTAATGAAAAACTGTTTTTT.

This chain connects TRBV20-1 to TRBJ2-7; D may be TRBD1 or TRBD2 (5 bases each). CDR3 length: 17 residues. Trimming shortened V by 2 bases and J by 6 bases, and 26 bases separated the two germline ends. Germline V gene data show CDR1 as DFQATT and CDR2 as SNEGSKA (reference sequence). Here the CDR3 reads CSARKRDPQPRLFEQYF. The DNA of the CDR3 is TGCAGTGCTAGAAAAAGGGACCCACAACCCCGCCTTTTCGAGCAGTACTTC.

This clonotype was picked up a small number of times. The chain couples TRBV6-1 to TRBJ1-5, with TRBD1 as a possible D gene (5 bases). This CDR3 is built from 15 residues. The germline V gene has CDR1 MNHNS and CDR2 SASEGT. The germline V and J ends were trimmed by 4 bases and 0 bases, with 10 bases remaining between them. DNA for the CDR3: TGTGCCAGCAGTGTCGGGACCGTTAGCAATCAGCCCCAGCATTTT. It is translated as CASSVGTVSNQPQHF.

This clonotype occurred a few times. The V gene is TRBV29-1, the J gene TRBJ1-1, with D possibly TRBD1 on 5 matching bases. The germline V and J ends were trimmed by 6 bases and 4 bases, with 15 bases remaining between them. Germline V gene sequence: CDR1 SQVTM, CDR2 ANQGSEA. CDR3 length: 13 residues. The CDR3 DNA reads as TGCAGCGTCGATCCAATCGGGGGCACTGAAGCTTTCTTT. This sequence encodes CSVDPIGGTEAFF.

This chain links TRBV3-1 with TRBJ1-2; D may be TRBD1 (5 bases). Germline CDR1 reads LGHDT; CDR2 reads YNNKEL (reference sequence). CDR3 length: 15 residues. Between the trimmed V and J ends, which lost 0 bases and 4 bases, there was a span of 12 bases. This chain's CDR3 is CASSQDHAGVYGYTF. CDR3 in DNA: TGTGCCAGCAGCCAAGATCACGCGGGGGTCTATGGCTACACCTTC.

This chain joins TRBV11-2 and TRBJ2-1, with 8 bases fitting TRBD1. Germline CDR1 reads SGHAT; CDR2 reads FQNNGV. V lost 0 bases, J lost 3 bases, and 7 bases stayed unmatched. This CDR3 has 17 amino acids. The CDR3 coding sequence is TGTGCCAGCAGCTTAGATCGCGCAGGGGGCTTCTACAATGAGCAGTTCTTC. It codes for CASSLDRAGGFYNEQFF.

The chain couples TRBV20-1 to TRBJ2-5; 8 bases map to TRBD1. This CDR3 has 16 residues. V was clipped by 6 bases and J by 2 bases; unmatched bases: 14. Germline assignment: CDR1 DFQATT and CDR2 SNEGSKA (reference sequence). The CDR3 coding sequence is TGCAGTGCAGAGGCCGGACAGGGTTGGTGGCAAGAGACCCAGTACTTC. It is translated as CSAEAGQGWWQETQYF.

The CDR3 nucleotides are TGTGCCAGCAGCCTATTAGCGGGAGAACCTCAAGAGACCCAGTACTTC. It translates to CASSLLAGEPQETQYF. This rearrangement joins TRBV14 to TRBJ2-5, with 9 nucleotides matching TRBD2. The CDR3 covers 16 residues. The V gene's germline CDR1 is SGHDN and CDR2 FVKESK. The junction had 8 bases not matched to a gene; V was cut back by 4 bases and J by 2 bases. The variable domain in full, with the rest retrieved from reference TRBV14 and TRBJ2-5, is EAGVTQFPSHSVIEKGQTVTLRCDPISGHDNLYWYRRVMGKEIKFLLHFVKESKQDESGMPNNRFLAERTGGTYSTLKVQPAELEDSGVYFCASSLLAGEPQETQYFGPGTRLLVL.

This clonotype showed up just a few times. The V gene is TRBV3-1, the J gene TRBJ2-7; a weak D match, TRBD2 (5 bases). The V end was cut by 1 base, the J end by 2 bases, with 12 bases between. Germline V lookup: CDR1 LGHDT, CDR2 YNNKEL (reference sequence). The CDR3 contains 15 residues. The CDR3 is CASSQGRANTYEQYF. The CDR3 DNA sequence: TGTGCCAGCAGCCAAGGGCGGGCAAATACCTACGAGCAGTACTTC.

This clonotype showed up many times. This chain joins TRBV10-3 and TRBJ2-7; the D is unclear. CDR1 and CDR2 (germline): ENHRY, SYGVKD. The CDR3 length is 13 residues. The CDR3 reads CVARDVNSYEQYF. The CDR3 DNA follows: TGTGTGGCCAGAGACGTTAACAGCTACGAGCAGTACTTC.

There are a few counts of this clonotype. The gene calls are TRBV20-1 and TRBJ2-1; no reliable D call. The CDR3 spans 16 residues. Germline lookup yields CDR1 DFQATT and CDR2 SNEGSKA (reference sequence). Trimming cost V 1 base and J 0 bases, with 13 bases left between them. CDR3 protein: CSARGPLGRSYNEQFF. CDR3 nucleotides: TGCAGTGCTAGAGGACCTCTCGGCCGCTCCTACAATGAGCAGTTCTTC.

The CDR3 region has the DNA TGTGCCAGCAGTTCCGGGGCAGGCGAGCAGTTCTTC. Its translation: CASSSGAGEQFF. The J gene is TRBJ2-1, the V gene TRBV27; D might be TRBD1 or TRBD2, each matching 5 bases. Germline V gene sequence: CDR1 MNHEY, CDR2 SMNVEV (reference sequence). With 4 bases removed from V and 10 bases from J, the gap between germline ends came to 11 bases. The CDR3 has 12 amino acids.

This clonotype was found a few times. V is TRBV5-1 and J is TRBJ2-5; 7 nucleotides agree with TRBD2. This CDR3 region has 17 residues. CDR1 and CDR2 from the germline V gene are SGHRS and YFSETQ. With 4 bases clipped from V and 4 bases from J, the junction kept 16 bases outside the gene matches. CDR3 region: CASSPDSFGGNTETQYF. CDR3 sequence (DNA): TGCGCCAGCAGCCCTGACTCCTTCGGGGGGAATACAGAGACCCAGTACTTC.

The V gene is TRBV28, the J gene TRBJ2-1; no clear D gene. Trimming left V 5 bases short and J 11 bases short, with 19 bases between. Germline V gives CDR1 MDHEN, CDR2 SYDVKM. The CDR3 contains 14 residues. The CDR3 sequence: CASSPDLPLGKQFF. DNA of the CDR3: TGTGCCAGCAGTCCGGACCTACCTCTTGGTAAGCAGTTCTTC. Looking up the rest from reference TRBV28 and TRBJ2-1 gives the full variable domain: DVKVTQSSRYLVKRTGEKVFLECVQDMDHENMFWYRQDPGLGLRLIYFSYDVKMKEKGDIPEGYSVSREKKERFSLILESASTNQTSMYLCASSPDLPLGKQFFGPGTRLTVL.

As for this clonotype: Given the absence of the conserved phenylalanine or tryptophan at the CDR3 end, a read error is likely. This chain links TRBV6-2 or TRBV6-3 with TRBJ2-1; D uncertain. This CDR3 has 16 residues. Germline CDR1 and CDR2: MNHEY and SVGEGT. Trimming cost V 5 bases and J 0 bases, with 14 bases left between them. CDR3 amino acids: CASSPPPINSYNEQFS. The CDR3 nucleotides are TGTGCCAGCAGTCCTCCACCGATAAACTCCTACAATGAGCAGTTCTCC.

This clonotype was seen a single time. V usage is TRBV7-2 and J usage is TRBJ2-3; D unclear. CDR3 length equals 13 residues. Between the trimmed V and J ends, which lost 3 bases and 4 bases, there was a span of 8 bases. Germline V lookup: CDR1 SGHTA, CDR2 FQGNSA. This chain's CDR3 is CASSFMGPDTQYF. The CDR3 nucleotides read TGTGCCAGCAGCTTCATGGGTCCAGATACGCAGTATTTT.

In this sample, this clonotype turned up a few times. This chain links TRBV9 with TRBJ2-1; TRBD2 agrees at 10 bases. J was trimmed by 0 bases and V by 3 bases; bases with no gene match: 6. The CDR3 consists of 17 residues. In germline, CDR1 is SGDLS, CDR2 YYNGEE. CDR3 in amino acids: CASSARASGSSYNEQFF. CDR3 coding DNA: TGTGCCAGCAGCGCACGGGCTAGCGGGAGCTCCTACAATGAGCAGTTCTTC.